The 2 T cell receptor beta chains listed next were all sequenced from one sample in a study of blood T cell repertoires in COVID-19. The table came from immunoSEQ multiplex PCR; TCRdb's copy has only in-frame clones and leaves some out. The sample consists of 140,000 to 150,000 clones, 70% to 90% of them appearing once. Sequencing was carried out using peripheral blood. These receptor sequences come from a woman aged 55-69 years with COVID-19, enrolled during active disease.

The chain recombines TRBV4-1 with TRBJ1-5; 8 bases line up with TRBD1. CDR1 and CDR2 (germline): MGHRA, YSYEKL. CDR3 size: 18 residues. V lost 3 bases and J lost 7; bases outside the gene matches: 17. CDR3 amino acids: CASSHEASFGQGGQPQHF. For the CDR3, the DNA is TGCGCCAGCAGCCATGAGGCCAGCTTTGGACAGGGAGGACAGCCCCAGCATTTT.

The rearrangement joins TRBV6-5 to TRBJ2-5; 11 bases are shared with TRBD2. CDR1 and CDR2 (germline): MNHEY, SVGAGI. The CDR3 has 14 residues. Losses at the gene ends were 9 bases for V and 1 base for J; bases not matched to a gene: 4. CDR3 sequence (DNA): TGTGCCAGTGGACTAGCGGGCGCCCAAGAGACCCAGTACTTC. Protein product: CASGLAGAQETQYF.